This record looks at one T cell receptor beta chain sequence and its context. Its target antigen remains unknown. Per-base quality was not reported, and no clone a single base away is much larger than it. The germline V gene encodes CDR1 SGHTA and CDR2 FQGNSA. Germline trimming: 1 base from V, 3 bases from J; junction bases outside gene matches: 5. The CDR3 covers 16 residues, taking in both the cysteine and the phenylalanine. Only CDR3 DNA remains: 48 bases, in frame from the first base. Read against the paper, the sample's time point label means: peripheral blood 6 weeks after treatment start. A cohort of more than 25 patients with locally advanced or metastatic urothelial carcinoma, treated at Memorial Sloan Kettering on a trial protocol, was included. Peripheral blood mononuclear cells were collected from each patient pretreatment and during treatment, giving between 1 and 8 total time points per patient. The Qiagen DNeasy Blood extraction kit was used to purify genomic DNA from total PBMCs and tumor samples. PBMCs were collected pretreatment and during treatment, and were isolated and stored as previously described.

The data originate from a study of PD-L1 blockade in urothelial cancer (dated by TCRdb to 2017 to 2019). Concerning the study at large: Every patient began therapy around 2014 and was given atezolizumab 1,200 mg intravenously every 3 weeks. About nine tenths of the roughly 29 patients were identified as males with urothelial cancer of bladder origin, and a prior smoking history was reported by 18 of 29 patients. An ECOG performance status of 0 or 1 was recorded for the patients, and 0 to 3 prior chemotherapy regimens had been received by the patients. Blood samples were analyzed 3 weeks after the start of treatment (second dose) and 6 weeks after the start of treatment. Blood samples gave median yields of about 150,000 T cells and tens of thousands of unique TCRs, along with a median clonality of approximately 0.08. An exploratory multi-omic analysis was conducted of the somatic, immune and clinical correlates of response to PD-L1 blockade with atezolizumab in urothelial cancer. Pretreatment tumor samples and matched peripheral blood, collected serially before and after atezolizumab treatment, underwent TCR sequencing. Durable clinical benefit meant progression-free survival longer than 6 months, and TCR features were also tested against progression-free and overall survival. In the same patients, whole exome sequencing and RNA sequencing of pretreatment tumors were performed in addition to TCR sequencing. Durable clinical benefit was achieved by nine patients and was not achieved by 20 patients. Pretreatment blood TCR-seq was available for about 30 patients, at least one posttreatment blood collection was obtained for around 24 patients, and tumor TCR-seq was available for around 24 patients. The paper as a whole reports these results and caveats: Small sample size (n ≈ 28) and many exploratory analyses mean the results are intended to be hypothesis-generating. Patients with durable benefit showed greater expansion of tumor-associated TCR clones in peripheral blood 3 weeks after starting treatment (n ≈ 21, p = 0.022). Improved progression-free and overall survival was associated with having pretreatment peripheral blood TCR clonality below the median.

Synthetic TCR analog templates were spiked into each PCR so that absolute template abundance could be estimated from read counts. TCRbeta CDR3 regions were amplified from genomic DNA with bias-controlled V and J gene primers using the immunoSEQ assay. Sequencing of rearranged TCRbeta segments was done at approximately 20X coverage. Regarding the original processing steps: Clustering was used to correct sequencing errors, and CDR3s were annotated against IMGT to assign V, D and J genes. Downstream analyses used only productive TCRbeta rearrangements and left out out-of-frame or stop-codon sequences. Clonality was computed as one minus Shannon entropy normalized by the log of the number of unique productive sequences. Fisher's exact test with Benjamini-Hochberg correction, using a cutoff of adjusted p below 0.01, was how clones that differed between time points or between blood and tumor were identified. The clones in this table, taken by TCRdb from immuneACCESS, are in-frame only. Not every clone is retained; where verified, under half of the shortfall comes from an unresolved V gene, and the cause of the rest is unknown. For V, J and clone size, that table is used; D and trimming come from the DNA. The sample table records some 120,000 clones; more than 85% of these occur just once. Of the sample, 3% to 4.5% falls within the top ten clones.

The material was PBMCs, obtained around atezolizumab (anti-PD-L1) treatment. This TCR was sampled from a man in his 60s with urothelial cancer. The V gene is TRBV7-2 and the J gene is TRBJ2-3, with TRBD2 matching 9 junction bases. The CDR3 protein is CASSLVREGGTDTQYF. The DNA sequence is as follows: TGTGCCAGCAGCTTAGTGCGGGAGGGAGGAACAGATACGCAGTATTTT.